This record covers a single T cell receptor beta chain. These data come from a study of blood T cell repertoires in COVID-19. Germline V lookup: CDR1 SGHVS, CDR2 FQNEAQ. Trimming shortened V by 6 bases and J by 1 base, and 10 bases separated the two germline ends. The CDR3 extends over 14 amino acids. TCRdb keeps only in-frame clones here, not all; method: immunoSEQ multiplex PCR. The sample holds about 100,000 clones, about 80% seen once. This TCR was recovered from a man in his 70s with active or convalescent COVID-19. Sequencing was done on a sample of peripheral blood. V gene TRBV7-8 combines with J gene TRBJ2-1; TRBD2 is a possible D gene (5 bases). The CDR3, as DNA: TGTGCCAGCAGGTCTCCGGGATCCTACAATGAGCAGTTCTTC. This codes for CASRSPGSYNEQFF.